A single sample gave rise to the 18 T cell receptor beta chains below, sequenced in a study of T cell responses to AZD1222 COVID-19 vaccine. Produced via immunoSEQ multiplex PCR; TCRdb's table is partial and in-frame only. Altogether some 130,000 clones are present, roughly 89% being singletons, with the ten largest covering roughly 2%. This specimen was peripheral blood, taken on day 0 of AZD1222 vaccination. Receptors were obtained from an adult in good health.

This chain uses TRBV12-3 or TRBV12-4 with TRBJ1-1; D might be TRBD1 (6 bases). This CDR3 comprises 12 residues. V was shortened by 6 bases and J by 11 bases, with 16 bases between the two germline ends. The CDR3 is CASSEVGTGAFF. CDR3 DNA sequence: TGTGCCAGCAGCGAGGTCGGCACAGGGGCTTTCTTT.

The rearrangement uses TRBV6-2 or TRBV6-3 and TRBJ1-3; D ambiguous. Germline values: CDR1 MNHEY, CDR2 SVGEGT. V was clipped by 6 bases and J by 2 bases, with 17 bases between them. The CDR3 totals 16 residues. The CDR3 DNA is TGTGCCAGCAGCCCTGGAAGGCTGATGCCTGGAAACACCATATATTTT. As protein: CASSPGRLMPGNTIYF.

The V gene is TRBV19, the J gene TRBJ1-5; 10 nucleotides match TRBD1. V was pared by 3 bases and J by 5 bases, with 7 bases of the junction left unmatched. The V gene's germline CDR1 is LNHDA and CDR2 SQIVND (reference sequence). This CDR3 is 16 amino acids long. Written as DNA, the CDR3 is TGTGCCAGTAGTATGGTGACAGGGGGCATCGATCAGCCCCAGCATTTT. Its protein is CASSMVTGGIDQPQHF.

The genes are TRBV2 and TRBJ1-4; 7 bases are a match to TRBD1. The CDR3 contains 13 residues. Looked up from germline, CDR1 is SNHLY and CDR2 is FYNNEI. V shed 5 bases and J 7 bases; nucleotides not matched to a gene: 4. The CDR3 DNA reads TGTGCCAGCAGTACGACAGGGTTTGAAAAACTGTTTTTT. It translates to CASSTTGFEKLFF.

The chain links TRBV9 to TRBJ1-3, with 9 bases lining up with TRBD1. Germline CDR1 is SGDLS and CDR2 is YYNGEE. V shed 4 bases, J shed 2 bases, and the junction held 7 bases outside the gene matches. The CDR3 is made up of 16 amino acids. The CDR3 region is CASSSQTGGAGNTIYF. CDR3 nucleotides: TGTGCCAGCAGCTCCCAGACAGGGGGAGCTGGAAACACCATATATTTT.

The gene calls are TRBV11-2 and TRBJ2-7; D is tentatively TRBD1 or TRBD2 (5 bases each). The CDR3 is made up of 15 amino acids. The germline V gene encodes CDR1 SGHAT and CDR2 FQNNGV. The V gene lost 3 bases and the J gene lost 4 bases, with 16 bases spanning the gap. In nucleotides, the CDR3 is TGTGCCAGCAGCTTCGGGACGCAGGCTATTTACGAGCAGTACTTC. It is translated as CASSFGTQAIYEQYF.

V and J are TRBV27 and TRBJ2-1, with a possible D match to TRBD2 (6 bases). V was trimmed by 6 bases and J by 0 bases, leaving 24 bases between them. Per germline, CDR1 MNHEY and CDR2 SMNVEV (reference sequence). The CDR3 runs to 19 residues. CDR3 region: CASRVDGGNPLSSYNEQFF. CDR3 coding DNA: TGTGCCAGCAGAGTTGACGGCGGGAACCCCTTAAGCTCCTACAATGAGCAGTTCTTC.

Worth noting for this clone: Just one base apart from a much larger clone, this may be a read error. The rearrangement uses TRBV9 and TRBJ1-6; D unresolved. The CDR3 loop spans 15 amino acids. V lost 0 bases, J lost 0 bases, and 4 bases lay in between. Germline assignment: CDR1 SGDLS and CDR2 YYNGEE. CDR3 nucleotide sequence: TGTGCCAGCAGCGTAGGGGGCTCCTATAATTCACCCCTCCACTTT. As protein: CASSVGGSYNSPLHF.

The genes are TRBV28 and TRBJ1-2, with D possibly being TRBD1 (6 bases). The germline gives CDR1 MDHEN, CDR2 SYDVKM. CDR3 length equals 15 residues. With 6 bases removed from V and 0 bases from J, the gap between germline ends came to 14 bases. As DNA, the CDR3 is TGTGCCAGCAGCCCCGGCGGGACAACTAACTATGGCTACACCTTC. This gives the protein CASSPGGTTNYGYTF.

The CDR3 bases are TGCAGTGCTAGAACTATCAATGAGCAGTTCTTC. Its protein is CSARTINEQFF. This chain uses TRBV20-1 with TRBJ2-1; D remains unclear. CDR3 size: 11 residues. Trimming shortened V by 2 bases and J by 6 bases, and 5 bases separated the two germline ends. The germline V gene has CDR1 DFQATT and CDR2 SNEGSKA (reference sequence).

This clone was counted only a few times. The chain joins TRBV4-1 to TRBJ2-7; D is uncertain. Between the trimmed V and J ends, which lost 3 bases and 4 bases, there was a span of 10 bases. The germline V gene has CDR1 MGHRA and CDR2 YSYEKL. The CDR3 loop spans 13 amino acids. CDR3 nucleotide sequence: TGCGCCAGCAGCCATAGAACATCTTACGAGCAGTACTTC. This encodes CASSHRTSYEQYF.

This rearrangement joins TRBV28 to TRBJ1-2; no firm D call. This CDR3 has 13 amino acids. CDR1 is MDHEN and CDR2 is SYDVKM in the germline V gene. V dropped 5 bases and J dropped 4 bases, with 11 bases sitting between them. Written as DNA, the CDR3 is TGTGCCAGCAGTCCGGACCGAATCTATGGCTACACCTTC. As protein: CASSPDRIYGYTF.

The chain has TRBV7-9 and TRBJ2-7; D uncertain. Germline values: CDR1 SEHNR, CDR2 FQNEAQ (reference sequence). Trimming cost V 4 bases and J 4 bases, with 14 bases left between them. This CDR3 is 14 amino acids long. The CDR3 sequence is CASSSPLVGYEQYF. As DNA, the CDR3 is TGTGCCAGCAGCTCTCCCCTCGTGGGGTACGAGCAGTACTTC.

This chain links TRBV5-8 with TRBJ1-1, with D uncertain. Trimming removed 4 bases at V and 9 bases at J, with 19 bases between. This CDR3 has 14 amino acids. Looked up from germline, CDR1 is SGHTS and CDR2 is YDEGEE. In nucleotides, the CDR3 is TGTGCCAGCAGCCCTGGACTATCAAGACCGAAAGCTTTCTTT. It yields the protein CASSPGLSRPKAFF.

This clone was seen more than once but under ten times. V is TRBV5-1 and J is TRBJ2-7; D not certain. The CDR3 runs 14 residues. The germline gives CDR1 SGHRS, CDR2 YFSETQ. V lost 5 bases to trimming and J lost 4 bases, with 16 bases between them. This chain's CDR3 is CASSSWTAGYEQYF. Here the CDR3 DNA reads TGCGCCAGCAGTTCCTGGACGGCCGGGTACGAGCAGTACTTC.

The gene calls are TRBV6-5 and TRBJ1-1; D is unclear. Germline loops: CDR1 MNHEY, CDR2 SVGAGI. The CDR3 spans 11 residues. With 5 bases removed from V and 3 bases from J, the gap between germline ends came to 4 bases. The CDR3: CASSLDTEAFF. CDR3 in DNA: TGTGCCAGCAGTCTTGACACTGAAGCTTTCTTT.

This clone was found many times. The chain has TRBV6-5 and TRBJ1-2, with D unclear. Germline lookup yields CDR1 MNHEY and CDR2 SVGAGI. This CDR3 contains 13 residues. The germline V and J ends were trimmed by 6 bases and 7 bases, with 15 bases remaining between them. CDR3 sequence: CASRRDLNRGYTF. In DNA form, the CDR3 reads TGTGCCAGCAGACGCGACTTGAACCGTGGCTACACCTTC.

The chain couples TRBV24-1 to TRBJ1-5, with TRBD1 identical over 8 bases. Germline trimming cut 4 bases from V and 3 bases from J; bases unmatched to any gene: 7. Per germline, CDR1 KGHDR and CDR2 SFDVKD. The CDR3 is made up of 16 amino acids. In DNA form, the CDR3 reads TGTGCCACCAGTGACCCGGGACAGGACTTCAATCAGCCCCAGCATTTT. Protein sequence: CATSDPGQDFNQPQHF.